Reported below is one T cell receptor (beta chain). These data come from a study of blood T cell repertoires in COVID-19. Per the authors' pipeline: How many nucleated cells were present was estimated from reference gene primer amplification. Method: immunoSEQ multiplex PCR; TCRdb's copy keeps in-frame clones and lacks some. From that table come the V and J calls and clone size; the DNA was used to work out D and trimming. The data show about 110,000 clones, roughly nine tenths seen once. The CDR3 contains 18 residues. Germline loops: CDR1 KGHSH, CDR2 LQKENI. The V segment lost 2 bases and the J segment 4 bases; nucleotides outside the gene matches: 8.

This chain uses TRBV18 with TRBJ2-1; 13 nucleotides match TRBD2. The sample consisted of peripheral blood. The sequence was collected from a human donor in a cohort sampled during active COVID-19. CDR3 sequence: CASSPASGTSGVYNEQFF. The CDR3 nucleotides are TGTGCCAGCTCACCAGCCTCCGGGACTAGCGGGGTATACAATGAGCAGTTCTTC. Together with reference TRBV18 and TRBJ2-1, the CDR3 gives the full variable domain: NAGVMQNPRHLVRRRGQEARLRCSPMKGHSHVYWYRQLPEEGLKFMVYLQKENIIDESGMPKERFSAEFPKEGPSILRIQQVVRGDSAAYFCASSPASGTSGVYNEQFFGPGTRLTVL.